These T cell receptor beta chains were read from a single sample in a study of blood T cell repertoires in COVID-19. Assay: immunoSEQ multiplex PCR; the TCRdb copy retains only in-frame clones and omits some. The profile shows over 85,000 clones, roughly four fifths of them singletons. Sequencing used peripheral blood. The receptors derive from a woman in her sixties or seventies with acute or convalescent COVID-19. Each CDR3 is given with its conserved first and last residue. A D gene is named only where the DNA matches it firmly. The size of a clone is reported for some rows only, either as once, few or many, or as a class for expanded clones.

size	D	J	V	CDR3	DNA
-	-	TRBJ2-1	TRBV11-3	CASSPRWSEQFF	TGTGCCAGCAGCCCGCGGTGGAGCGAGCAGTTCTTC
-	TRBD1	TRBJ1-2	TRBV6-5	CASSFTGDLYGYTF	TGTGCCAGCAGTTTCACAGGGGACCTCTATGGCTACACCTTC
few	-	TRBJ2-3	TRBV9	CASSVLVSTDTQYF	TGTGCCAGCAGCGTACTAGTAAGCACAGATACGCAGTATTTT
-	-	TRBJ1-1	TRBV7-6	CASSLAGPEYTEAFF	TGTGCCAGCAGCTTAGCTGGTCCAGAATACACTGAAGCTTTCTTT
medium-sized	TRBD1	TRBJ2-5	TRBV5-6	CASSLGQGAQETQYF	TGTGCCAGCAGCTTGGGACAGGGGGCCCAAGAGACCCAGTACTTC
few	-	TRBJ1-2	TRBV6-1	CASSEGDYGYTF	TGTGCCAGCAGTGAAGGAGACTATGGCTACACCTTC
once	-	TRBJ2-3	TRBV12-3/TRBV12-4	CASTSPPDTQYF	TGTGCCAGCACCTCTCCTCCAGATACGCAGTATTTT
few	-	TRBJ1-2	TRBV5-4	CASSLGPETYGYTF	TGTGCCAGCAGCTTGGGCCCGGAGACCTATGGCTACACCTTC
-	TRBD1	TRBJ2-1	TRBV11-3	CASSQGQDSYNEQFF	TGTGCCAGCAGCCAAGGACAGGACTCCTACAATGAGCAGTTCTTC
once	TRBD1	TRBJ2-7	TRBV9	CASSVDWTGTYEQYF	TGTGCCAGCAGCGTAGATTGGACAGGGACCTACGAGCAGTACTTC
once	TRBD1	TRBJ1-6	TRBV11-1	CASSLGGTGDSPLHF	TGTGCCAGCAGCTTAGGGGGGACAGGGGACTCACCCCTCCACTTT
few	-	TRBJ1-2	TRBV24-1	CATSDVGGNYGYTF	TGTGCCACCAGTGATGTAGGCGGAAACTATGGCTACACCTTC
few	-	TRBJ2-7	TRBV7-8	CASSLASGAYEQYF	TGTGCCAGCAGCTTAGCGTCAGGGGCCTACGAGCAGTACTTC
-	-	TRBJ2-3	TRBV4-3	CASSQDSGTDTQYF	TGCGCCAGCAGCCAAGACTCCGGGACAGATACGCAGTATTTT
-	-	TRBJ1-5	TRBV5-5	CASSLDRDQPQHF	TGTGCCAGCAGCTTGGATCGGGATCAGCCCCAGCATTTT
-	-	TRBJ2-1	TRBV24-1	CATSDFGAGRLEQFF	TGTGCCACCAGTGATTTTGGGGCGGGGAGGCTTGAGCAGTTCTTC
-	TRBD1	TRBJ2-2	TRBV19	CASRPGQGQTGELFF	TGTGCCAGTAGACCGGGACAGGGGCAGACCGGGGAGCTGTTTTTT
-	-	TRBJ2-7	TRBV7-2	CASSPQTLYEQYF	TGTGCCAGCAGCCCACAGACCCTCTACGAGCAGTACTTC
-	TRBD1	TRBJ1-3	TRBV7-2	CASSVRTGGNTIYF	TGTGCCAGCAGCGTCCGGACAGGGGGGAACACCATATATTTT
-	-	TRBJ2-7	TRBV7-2	CASSSSRVGYEQYF	TGTGCCAGCAGCTCCAGCAGGGTAGGGTACGAGCAGTACTTC
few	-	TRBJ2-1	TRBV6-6	CASSKDSSYNEQFF	TGTGCCAGCAGCAAGGACAGCTCCTACAATGAGCAGTTCTTC
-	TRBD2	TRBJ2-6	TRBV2	CASEGGTGSPHSGANVLTF	TGTGCCAGCGAGGGAGGGACCGGCTCCCCCCACTCTGGGGCCAACGTCCTGACTTTC
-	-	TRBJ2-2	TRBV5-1	CASSTQGSDTGELFF	TGCGCCAGCAGCACACAGGGTTCGGACACCGGGGAGCTGTTTTTT
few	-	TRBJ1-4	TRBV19	CASRHPGGVGGTNEKLFF	TGTGCCAGTAGACACCCGGGAGGGGTAGGAGGAACTAATGAAAAACTGTTTTTT
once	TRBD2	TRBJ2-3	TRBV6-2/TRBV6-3	CASSYNGREGLQYF	TGTGCCAGCAGTTACAACGGGCGCGAGGGACTACAGTATTTT
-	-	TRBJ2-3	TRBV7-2	CASSLGSNRDTQYF	TGTGCCAGCAGCTTAGGCTCGAACAGAGATACGCAGTATTTT
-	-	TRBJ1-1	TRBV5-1	CASSSGGSGTEAFF	TGCGCCAGCAGCTCGGGGGGAAGTGGGACTGAAGCTTTCTTT
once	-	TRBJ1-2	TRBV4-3	CASSPSDPVRGGYTF	TGCGCCAGCAGCCCAAGTGACCCAGTCAGGGGTGGCTACACCTTC
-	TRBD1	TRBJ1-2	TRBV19	CASSSPGTGEDGYTF	TGTGCCAGTAGTTCCCCCGGGACAGGGGAGGATGGCTACACCTTC
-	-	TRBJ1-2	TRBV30	CASQGYRRVSGYTF	TGTGCCAGCCAGGGCTACAGACGCGTATCAGGCTACACCTTC
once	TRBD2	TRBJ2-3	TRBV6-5	CASSDPSGGTDTQYF	TGTGCCAGCAGCGACCCTAGCGGGGGGACAGATACGCAGTATTTT